These 5 T cell receptor beta chains were all obtained from the same sample, sequenced in a study of cytomegalovirus exposure and HLA in healthy donors. PCR employed 60 Vbeta and 13 Jbeta primers. This table comes from immunoSEQ multiplex PCR, and its TCRdb copy is limited to in-frame clones, with some not included. The table has around 86,000 clones, roughly 79% seen once. The material sequenced was PBMCs. The receptor source for this set is a female donor in good health and CMV-seronegative.

The chain links TRBV4-3 to TRBJ2-5; 10 positions match TRBD1. The CDR3 loop spans 16 amino acids. Germline-derived CDR1 and CDR2 are LGHNA and YSLEER. V shed 0 bases, J shed 5 bases, and the junction held 6 bases outside the gene matches. CDR3: CASSQDGTGAMETQYF. The CDR3 bases are TGCGCCAGCAGCCAAGATGGGACAGGGGCGATGGAGACCCAGTACTTC.

The V call is TRBV5-1, the J call TRBJ2-7, with a tentative D call TRBD1 (6 bases). The CDR3 totals 15 residues. V lost 4 bases to trimming and J lost 0 bases, with 14 bases between them. Germline loops: CDR1 SGHRS, CDR2 YFSETQ. CDR3 region: CASSQDRPNSYEQYF. CDR3 DNA: TGCGCCAGCAGCCAAGACAGGCCTAACTCCTACGAGCAGTACTTC.

The CDR3 protein is CASSEEQQRATEAFF. For the CDR3, the DNA is TGTGCCAGCAGTGAAGAACAACAGAGGGCCACTGAAGCTTTCTTT. V is TRBV2 and J is TRBJ1-1; D ambiguous. V was pared by 1 base and J by 4 bases, with 13 bases between. Germline assignment: CDR1 SNHLY and CDR2 FYNNEI. This CDR3 has 15 amino acids.

The chain has TRBV5-4 and TRBJ2-7; 10 nucleotides agree with TRBD1. CDR3 length: 14 amino acids. Germline V CDR1 and CDR2: SGHNT, YYREEE (reference sequence). Trimming at V came to 4 bases and at J to 6 bases, leaving 7 bases not matched to a gene. CDR3: CASSRDRGPIEQYF. CDR3 DNA: TGTGCCAGCAGCAGGGACAGGGGCCCCATCGAGCAGTACTTC.

This chain connects TRBV4-2 to TRBJ2-4; 11 nucleotides line up with TRBD2. The CDR3 sequence is 19 residues long. The V gene's germline CDR1 is LGHNA and CDR2 YNFKEQ. V dropped 0 bases and J dropped 6; count of bases not matched to a gene: 13. The CDR3 DNA sequence: TGTGCCAGCAGCCAAGAGGTAGCGGGAGGGGGGCCTGGCTTAAACATTCAGTACTTC. Translating it yields CASSQEVAGGGPGLNIQYF.